The present T cell receptor beta chain was sequenced within a study of T-cell memory formation after mild COVID-19. Study conclusions and caveats: Pre-infection memory showed some responding clones, and this suggested that cross-reactive memory joined. Chiefly within CM and EM were the contracting CD4+ clones; CD8+ ones were within EMRA.

TCRdb passed the 5' RACE reads through MiXCR, listing each CDR3 protein once. The data contain 92,000 or so distinct CDR3 sequences, 10% to 15% of them singletons. This clonotype was picked up a small number of times. Its antigen is not known. The receptor was isolated from an adult woman who had mild COVID-19 (a few samples of this study predate the infection). Cell type and time point are not known. The source material was PBMCs or a T cell subset sorted from them (not recorded which).

CDR3 bases: TGCGCCAGCAGCCACCACAGGGGTAGTAATGAAAAACTGTTTTTT. Protein sequence: CASSHHRGSNEKLFF. V and J are TRBV4-3 and TRBJ1-4; 7 bases agree with TRBD1. This CDR3 has 15 residues. J lost 4 bases, V lost 3 bases, and 5 bases had no gene match. CDR1 and CDR2 (germline): LGHNA, YSLEER.